A single sample is the source of the 22 T cell receptor beta chains below, sequenced in a study of CD8 T cells in ankylosing spondylitis. Each CDR3 protein is one row after TCRdb ran MiXCR on the 5' RACE reads. This table holds 200,000 to 250,000 distinct CDR3 sequences, roughly a tenth found once. The sample consisted of blood, either unsorted or a sorted T cell fraction (not recorded which). These TCRs come from a male donor with ankylosing spondylitis or in good health (not recorded which).

The chain has TRBV5-1 and TRBJ1-1; a weak D match, TRBD1 (5 bases). The CDR3 is 12 residues long. Trimming took 4 bases from V and 5 from J, leaving 9 bases between them. Germline V gene lookup returns CDR1 SGHRS and CDR2 YFSETQ. CDR3 protein: CASSGQATEAFF. The CDR3, as DNA: TGCGCCAGCAGCGGACAAGCGACTGAAGCTTTCTTT.

Many counts were recorded for this clonotype. The V gene is TRBV2, the J gene TRBJ1-1; no clear D gene. CDR3 size: 12 residues. Between the trimmed V and J ends, which lost 5 bases and 1 base, there was a span of 5 bases. Germline V gives CDR1 SNHLY, CDR2 FYNNEI. CDR3 residues: CASSWGNTEAFF. CDR3 sequence (DNA): TGTGCCAGCAGTTGGGGGAACACTGAAGCTTTCTTT.

The J gene is TRBJ2-2, the V gene TRBV20-1, with 11 positions matching TRBD2. This CDR3 spans 16 amino acids. Germline assignment: CDR1 DFQATT and CDR2 SNEGSKA (reference sequence). With V trimmed by 4 bases and J by 5 bases, 9 bases remained unmatched. This CDR3 reads CSATLGLAGGTGELFF. The CDR3, as DNA: TGCAGTGCTACCCTAGGGCTAGCGGGGGGTACCGGGGAGCTGTTTTTT.

This clonotype has a count of ten or more. This chain connects TRBV5-4 to TRBJ2-3, with D perhaps TRBD2 (6 bases). Trimming pared 0 bases from V and 0 bases from J, leaving 20 bases between. Germline V lookup: CDR1 SGHNT, CDR2 YYREEE (reference sequence). This CDR3 has 19 residues. The CDR3 protein is CASSLGSSGGSLSTDTQYF. CDR3 nucleotide sequence: TGTGCCAGCAGCTTGGGGTCCTCCGGGGGTTCCCTGAGCACAGATACGCAGTATTTT.

In this sample, this clonotype turned up a few times. V usage is TRBV5-1 and J usage is TRBJ2-5; D not resolved. The germline V gene encodes CDR1 SGHRS and CDR2 YFSETQ. V was shortened by 5 bases and J by 4 bases, with 12 bases between the two germline ends. The CDR3 length is 13 residues. CDR3 protein: CASSSRPGETQYF. DNA for the CDR3: TGCGCCAGCAGTTCTAGGCCCGGAGAGACCCAGTACTTC.

The CDR3 DNA reads TGTGCCTCGCGAAGGTTCGGGGCCAACGTCCTGACTTTC. Its protein product is CASRRFGANVLTF. This chain links TRBV21-1 with TRBJ2-6. TRBV21-1 is reported as a pseudogene. The CDR3 is 13 residues long.

This clonotype was detected many times. The chain recombines TRBV27 with TRBJ2-7; perhaps D is TRBD1 or TRBD2 (5 bases each). The germline V gene has CDR1 MNHEY and CDR2 SMNVEV (reference sequence). This CDR3 is built from 14 residues. Trimming left V 5 bases short and J 3 bases short, with 14 bases between. The CDR3 coding sequence is TGTGCCAGCAGTCTCGGATCGGGGCTCTACGAGCAGTACTTC. It codes for CASSLGSGLYEQYF.

This clonotype was detected ten times or more. The rearrangement links TRBV20-1 to TRBJ2-3, with D uncertain. CDR1 is DFQATT, CDR2 SNEGSKA, per germline (reference sequence). The CDR3 runs 13 residues. The V end was cut by 4 bases, the J end by 0 bases, with 8 bases between. The CDR3 region has the DNA TGCAGTGCTATATTGACGAGCACAGATACGCAGTATTTT. Protein product: CSAILTSTDTQYF.

This chain connects TRBV20-1 to TRBJ1-6, with a weak D call TRBD1 (5 bases). The CDR3 is made up of 14 amino acids. Trimming removed 2 bases at V and 8 bases at J, with 13 bases between. Germline CDR1 DFQATT, CDR2 SNEGSKA (reference sequence). CDR3 in amino acids: CSARTGADDSPLHF. The DNA of the CDR3 is TGCAGTGCTAGAACCGGGGCTGATGATTCACCCCTCCACTTT.

Ten or more counts support this clonotype. The chain joins TRBV5-1 to TRBJ1-4; D remains unclear. The germline V and J ends were trimmed by 4 bases and 3 bases, with 16 bases remaining between them. This CDR3 has 16 residues. Germline V CDR1 and CDR2: SGHRS, YFSETQ. This CDR3 reads CASSLRPDQANEKLFF. CDR3 DNA: TGCGCCAGCAGCCTCCGTCCGGATCAAGCTAATGAAAAACTGTTTTTT.

The genes are TRBV11-2 and TRBJ2-5; tentative D call: TRBD2 (6 bases). The CDR3 contains 16 residues. Germline values: CDR1 SGHAT, CDR2 FQNNGV. Trimming removed 1 base from V and 5 bases from J, with 17 bases in between. Here the CDR3 reads CASSLALLAAHETQYF. In DNA form, the CDR3 reads TGTGCCAGCAGCTTAGCATTATTAGCGGCCCATGAGACCCAGTACTTC.

Worth noting for this clonotype: Just one base apart from a much larger clone, this may be a read error. This chain joins TRBV25-1 and TRBJ1-2; D unresolved. This CDR3 comprises 13 residues. Germline values: CDR1 MGHDK, CDR2 SYGVNS. The CDR3 loop reads CDSSESTDYGYTF. CDR3 sequence (DNA): TGTGACAGCAGTGAATCTACGGACTATGGCTACACCTTC.

This clonotype was picked up many times. V and J are TRBV12-3 or TRBV12-4 and TRBJ2-3, with 9 bases matching TRBD2. V lost 3 bases to trimming and J lost 6 bases; unmatched junction nucleotides: 10. CDR3 length equals 16 residues. The CDR3 spells CASSFTSSGGPDTQYF. The CDR3 DNA follows: TGTGCCAGCAGTTTTACGTCGAGCGGGGGGCCCGATACGCAGTATTTT.

This clonotype appeared many times. V gene TRBV7-6 combines with J gene TRBJ2-1; 9 bases are shared with TRBD1. V shed 4 bases and J 2 bases; nucleotides not matched to a gene: 6. Germline CDR1 SGHVS, CDR2 FNYEAQ. The CDR3 runs to 16 residues. Here the CDR3 reads CASSSGQGSAYNEQFF. The CDR3 bases are TGTGCCAGCAGCTCAGGACAGGGGTCCGCCTACAATGAGCAGTTCTTC. Full variable domain (remainder filled in from reference TRBV7-6 and TRBJ2-1): GAGVSQSPRYKVTKRGQDVALRCDPISGHVSLYWYRQALGQGPEFLTYFNYEAQQDKSGLPNDRFSAERPEGSISTLTIQRTEQRDSAMYRCASSSGQGSAYNEQFFGPGTRLTVL.

This clonotype was counted many times. The genes are TRBV27 and TRBJ1-5, with 8 bases matching TRBD1. The CDR3 is 18 residues long. V dropped 4 bases and J dropped 0; count of bases not matched to a gene: 11. Germline V gene lookup returns CDR1 MNHEY and CDR2 SMNVEV (reference sequence). CDR3 in amino acids: CASSYGQGPPYSNQPQHF. Here the CDR3 DNA reads TGTGCCAGCAGTTACGGACAGGGACCCCCGTATAGCAATCAGCCCCAGCATTTT.

This clonotype was detected many times. This chain uses TRBV5-1 with TRBJ2-7, with D perhaps matching TRBD2 (6 bases). This CDR3 contains 15 residues. The V and J ends lost 1 base and 0 bases respectively, with 11 bases between them. Germline values: CDR1 SGHRS, CDR2 YFSETQ. CDR3 nucleotide sequence: TGCGCCAGCAGCTTGTCGGAGGGTGCCTCCTACGAGCAGTACTTC. Translation: CASSLSEGASYEQYF.

This clonotype was seen a few times. The V call is TRBV3-1, the J call TRBJ2-1; possible D gene TRBD2, 6 bases. Per germline, CDR1 LGHDT and CDR2 YNNKEL (reference sequence). This CDR3 has 12 residues. Trimming removed 1 base from V and 15 bases from J, with 13 bases in between. CDR3 residues: CASSQAVEGVFF. Written as DNA, the CDR3 is TGTGCCAGCAGCCAAGCCGTGGAGGGAGTGTTCTTC.

In its sample, this clonotype was seen a few times. This chain links TRBV7-9 with TRBJ1-1; no reliable D call. V was cut by 2 bases and J by 6 bases, with 4 bases left in between. CDR3 length equals 11 residues. CDR1 SEHNR and CDR2 FQNEAQ come from the germline V gene (reference sequence). CDR3 region: CASSLWAEAFF. DNA of the CDR3: TGTGCCAGCAGCTTATGGGCTGAAGCTTTCTTT. The full variable domain, completed using reference TRBV7-9 and TRBJ1-1, is DTGVSQNPRHKITKRGQNVTFRCDPISEHNRLYWYRQTLGQGPEFLTYFQNEAQLEKSRLLSDRFSAERPKGSFSTLEIQRTEQGDSAMYLCASSLWAEAFFGQGTRLTVV.

There are a few counts of this clonotype. V gene TRBV7-2 combines with J gene TRBJ2-3; D possibly uses TRBD1 or TRBD2 (7 bases each). This CDR3 spans 15 amino acids. The germline V and J ends were trimmed by 5 bases and 4 bases, with 16 bases remaining between them. Germline CDR1 SGHTA, CDR2 FQGNSA. The CDR3: CASSPQGGAADTQYF. CDR3 in DNA: TGTGCCAGCAGCCCCCAGGGGGGGGCCGCAGATACGCAGTATTTT.

About this clonotype itself: A read error may explain this, as a much larger clone is one base away. The V call is TRBV5-6, the J call TRBJ1-5; D remains ambiguous. The CDR3 contains 14 residues. Germline V gives CDR1 SGHDT, CDR2 YYEEEE. Here the CDR3 reads CANSLLQSNQPQHF. CDR3 coding DNA: TGTGCCAACAGCTTGCTACAGAGCAATCAGCCCCAGCATTTT.

This clonotype came up many times. V usage is TRBV18 and J usage is TRBJ2-3; 10 nucleotides match TRBD2. From germline, CDR1 is KGHSH and CDR2 LQKENI. The CDR3 spans 15 residues. With 3 bases clipped from V and 2 bases from J, the junction kept 2 bases outside the gene matches. CDR3 sequence: CASSPLAGATDTQYF. CDR3 coding DNA: TGTGCCAGCTCACCGCTAGCGGGGGCCACAGATACGCAGTATTTT.

This clonotype was picked up many times. The V gene is TRBV5-1, the J gene TRBJ2-2, with 10 positions matching TRBD1. The CDR3 totals 16 residues. With 4 bases clipped from V and 4 bases from J, the junction kept 7 bases outside the gene matches. From germline, CDR1 is SGHRS and CDR2 YFSETQ. CDR3 sequence: CASSITGTGATGELFF. The CDR3 DNA follows: TGCGCCAGCAGCATAACCGGGACAGGGGCCACCGGGGAGCTGTTTTTT.